Listed here are 12 T cell receptor beta chains from one sample, sequenced in a study of response to subunit inactivated influenza vaccine (dated by TCRdb to 2017 to 2018). Libraries were prepared through RT-PCR. The reads were generated on an Illumina HiSeq 2500. Through fastp at Q25 and MiXCR, TCRdb rebuilt clones from the public reads, retaining in-frame beta chains. Every entry covers one CDR3 protein and lists the most common genes and DNA from its rows. The table for this sample lists 600,000 to 700,000 distinct CDR3 sequences; approximately 15% of them were counted only once. 7.6% of the sample is taken by the ten largest. The specimen comprised PBMCs from blood, sampled less than 15 days before vaccination. The origin of the receptors is a man in his fifties who received an inactivated influenza vaccine. Donor details come from another sample of the same person, matched by shared clones.

This clonotype was seen more than once but under ten times. The chain recombines TRBV7-9 with TRBJ2-5; D is perhaps TRBD1 (5 bases). The CDR3 has 12 amino acids. The germline CDR1 and CDR2 sequences are SEHNR and FQNEAQ (reference sequence). Trimming took 5 bases from V and 4 from J, leaving 8 bases between them. CDR3: CASSAGSETQYF. CDR3 in DNA: TGTGCCAGCAGCGCAGGGTCAGAGACCCAGTACTTC. Variable domain in full (rest from reference TRBV7-9 and TRBJ2-5): DTGVSQNPRHKITKRGQNVTFRCDPISEHNRLYWYRQTLGQGPEFLTYFQNEAQLEKSRLLSDRFSAERPKGSFSTLEIQRTEQGDSAMYLCASSAGSETQYFGPGTRLLVL.

The chain recombines TRBV11-2 with TRBJ2-7, with a weak D call TRBD1 (6 bases). Germline V CDR1 and CDR2: SGHAT, FQNNGV. V was shortened by 2 bases and J by 2 bases, with 13 bases between the two germline ends. This CDR3 has 15 residues. CDR3 amino acids: CASSLNRVWTYEQYF. CDR3 DNA sequence: TGTGCCAGCAGCTTAAACAGGGTCTGGACCTACGAGCAGTACTTC.

The J gene is TRBJ2-1, the V gene TRBV5-1, with 11 bases lining up with TRBD1. Germline assignment: CDR1 SGHRS and CDR2 YFSETQ. This CDR3 has 14 amino acids. J gave up 9 bases and V 4 bases, and 6 bases lay outside the gene matches. The DNA for the CDR3 is TGCGCCAGCAGCCCAGGACAGGGGGCCGGTGAGCAGTTCTTC. This codes for CASSPGQGAGEQFF.

The chain links TRBV24-1 to TRBJ2-5; D possibly corresponds to TRBD1 (6 bases). V was shortened by 7 bases and J by 3 bases, with 11 bases between the two germline ends. The CDR3 length is 13 residues. CDR1 and CDR2 from the germline V gene are KGHDR and SFDVKD. CDR3 loop: CATSRDNKETQYF. In nucleotides, the CDR3 is TGTGCCACCAGCCGGGACAACAAAGAGACCCAGTACTTC.

The gene calls are TRBV5-1 and TRBJ1-2; D is possibly TRBD1 (5 bases). Germline loops: CDR1 SGHRS, CDR2 YFSETQ. V was pared by 4 bases and J by 12 bases, with 10 bases between. This CDR3 region has 10 residues. The CDR3 DNA is TGCGCCAGCAGCCAACCGGGACACACCTTC. Its protein is CASSQPGHTF.

This clonotype was observed at least ten times. The junction differs from germline at one of its ends, possibly a read error. The rearrangement links TRBV5-6 to TRBJ2-3; D gene unclear. CDR3 length: 15 residues. The germline CDR1 and CDR2 sequences are SGHDT and YYEEEE. CDR3 coding DNA: TGTGCCAGCAGTTTGGGATGGGCCCGCACAGATACGCAGTATTTT. It specifies CASSLGWARTDTQYF.

The chain joins TRBV5-1 to TRBJ1-4, with TRBD1 matching 8 bases. Per germline, CDR1 SGHRS and CDR2 YFSETQ. The junction had 1 base not matched to a gene; V was cut back by 0 bases and J by 0 bases. The CDR3 is 16 residues long. The CDR3 DNA reads as TGCGCCAGCAGCTTGGTGGACAGGGCAACTAATGAAAAACTGTTTTTT. Translated: CASSLVDRATNEKLFF. Together with reference TRBV5-1 and TRBJ1-4, the CDR3 gives the full variable domain: KAGVTQTPRYLIKTRGQQVTLSCSPISGHRSVSWYQQTPGQGLQFLFEYFSETQRNKGNFPGRFSGRQFSNSRSEMNVSTLELGDSALYLCASSLVDRATNEKLFFGSGTQLSVL.

This clonotype was seen more than once but under ten times. The genes are TRBV6-2 or TRBV6-3 and TRBJ1-5, with D perhaps TRBD1 (6 bases). V was trimmed by 6 bases and J by 3 bases, leaving 15 bases between them. CDR3 length: 15 amino acids. Germline CDR1 is MNHEY and CDR2 is SVGEGT. The DNA for the CDR3 is TGTGCCAGCAGGCCCGGACAGATTTACAATCAGCCCCAGCATTTT. Residues: CASRPGQIYNQPQHF.

This clonotype was counted between two and nine times. The V gene is TRBV6-2 or TRBV6-3, the J gene TRBJ2-1, with D tentatively TRBD2 (6 bases). Germline V gives CDR1 MNHEY, CDR2 SVGEGT. This CDR3 contains 16 residues. Trimming removed 4 bases from V and 3 bases from J, with 16 bases in between. In DNA, the CDR3 is TGTGCCAGCAGTTCTTACCGGGACTTGATCTACAATGAGCAGTTCTTC. Translation: CASSSYRDLIYNEQFF.

This chain connects TRBV12-3 or TRBV12-4 to TRBJ2-1; D is possibly TRBD2 (6 bases). CDR3 length: 17 residues. V gave up 6 bases and J gave up 0 bases, with 18 bases separating them. DNA for the CDR3: TGTGCCAGCAGCCTCATAAGCGGGTTGAGCTCCTACAATGAGCAGTTCTTC. Protein: CASSLISGLSSYNEQFF.

This clonotype was seen repeatedly, ten times or more. The genes are TRBV12-3 or TRBV12-4 and TRBJ2-3, with no clear D. The CDR3 has 16 amino acids. V lost 2 bases, J lost 0 bases, and 12 bases lay in between. The CDR3 DNA sequence: TGTGCCAGCAGTTTAATCCGGCCCCCTAGCACAGATACGCAGTATTTT. Protein sequence: CASSLIRPPSTDTQYF.

This clonotype was seen only a few times. This chain uses TRBV9 with TRBJ1-1; the D is unclear. Germline V CDR1 and CDR2: SGDLS, YYNGEE. The length of the CDR3 is 15 residues. V was trimmed by 0 bases and J by 0 bases, leaving 9 bases between them. CDR3 protein: CASSVEPDLNTEAFF. CDR3 in DNA: TGTGCCAGCAGCGTAGAGCCAGACCTGAACACTGAAGCTTTCTTT.